The 17 T cell receptor beta chains presented below share a single source sample, sequenced in a study of control samples from healthy donors and cancer patients. TCRdb's copy holds only in-frame clones and misses some; the assay was immunoSEQ multiplex PCR. The table records about 150,000 clones, about 90% of them present only once. Sequenced sample: blood. Every receptor here comes from a man in his late teens or twenties in good health.

V is TRBV7-8 and J is TRBJ1-4; D gene uncertain. The CDR3 loop spans 16 amino acids. CDR1 is SGHVS and CDR2 is FQNEAQ in the germline V gene. Trimming cost V 2 bases and J 3 bases, with 13 bases left between them. CDR3 in amino acids: CASSLLGFSANEKLFF. In nucleotides, the CDR3 is TGTGCCAGCAGCTTATTGGGGTTCTCAGCTAATGAAAAACTGTTTTTT.

V is TRBV7-2 and J is TRBJ2-7; a weak D match, TRBD1 (6 bases). CDR1 and CDR2 (germline): SGHTA, FQGNSA. Trimming pared 1 base from V and 2 bases from J, leaving 12 bases between. The CDR3 is 15 amino acids. CDR3 region: CASSLDPGAPYEQYF. The CDR3 DNA sequence: TGTGCCAGCAGCTTAGACCCAGGGGCGCCCTACGAGCAGTACTTC.

The chain has TRBV9 and TRBJ2-3, with no clear D. Germline lookup yields CDR1 SGDLS and CDR2 YYNGEE. V was pared by 4 bases and J by 0 bases, with 12 bases between. The CDR3 length is 15 residues. CDR3 sequence: CASSPWGPSTDTQYF. CDR3 DNA sequence: TGTGCCAGCAGCCCCTGGGGTCCTAGCACAGATACGCAGTATTTT.

This chain links TRBV6-5 with TRBJ1-3, with 7 bases matching TRBD1. V lost 6 bases and J lost 4; bases outside the gene matches: 9. CDR3 length equals 15 residues. Germline V lookup: CDR1 MNHEY, CDR2 SVGAGI. This chain's CDR3 is CASRPTGPQGNTIYF. The CDR3 DNA sequence: TGTGCCAGCAGGCCGACAGGGCCCCAGGGAAACACCATATATTTT.

The chain is built from TRBV18 and TRBJ2-7; 9 nucleotides line up with TRBD2. The J segment lost 6 bases and the V segment lost 2 bases, leaving 2 bases of the junction unmatched. The CDR3 totals 13 residues. Per germline, CDR1 KGHSH and CDR2 LQKENI. CDR3 nucleotide sequence: TGTGCCAGCTCACCAGCGGGGGGGCGCGAGCAGTACTTC. Its translation: CASSPAGGREQYF. Full variable domain (remainder filled in from reference TRBV18 and TRBJ2-7): NAGVMQNPRHLVRRRGQEARLRCSPMKGHSHVYWYRQLPEEGLKFMVYLQKENIIDESGMPKERFSAEFPKEGPSILRIQQVVRGDSAAYFCASSPAGGREQYFGPGTRLTVT.

This CDR3 is CASSIGGDGKKLFF. In DNA form, the CDR3 reads TGCGCCAGCAGCATAGGGGGCGATGGTAAAAAACTGTTTTTT. V and J are TRBV5-1 and TRBJ1-4; TRBD1 matches 7 bases. The CDR3 runs 14 residues. J was trimmed by 9 bases and V by 4 bases; bases with no gene match: 9. Germline CDR1 is SGHRS and CDR2 is YFSETQ.

This rearrangement joins TRBV3-1 (or the pseudogene TRBV3-2) to TRBJ2-2, with 15 bases aligning to TRBD2. This CDR3 has 18 amino acids. V gave up 4 bases and J gave up 3 bases; unmatched junction bases: 6. From germline, CDR1 is LGHDT and CDR2 YNNKEL (reference sequence). CDR3 sequence: CASSLGLAGGRDTGELFF. The CDR3 nucleotides read TGTGCCAGCAGCCTCGGACTAGCGGGGGGGCGGGACACCGGGGAGCTGTTTTTT.

The J gene is TRBJ1-2, the V gene TRBV4-3; 9 positions agree with TRBD1. This CDR3 is 14 amino acids long. The V gene's germline CDR1 is LGHNA and CDR2 YSLEER. V was clipped by 0 bases and J by 10 bases; unmatched bases: 6. The CDR3 DNA reads as TGCGCCAGCAGCCAAGATCTCGGGACAGGGTTCTACACCTTC. Translation: CASSQDLGTGFYTF.

The rearrangement joins TRBV6-5 to TRBJ2-2; D ambiguous. V lost 0 bases and J 7 bases, leaving 3 bases between the germline ends. Germline assignment: CDR1 MNHEY and CDR2 SVGAGI. This CDR3 region has 12 residues. The CDR3 sequence: CASSYSRGELFF. CDR3 DNA sequence: TGTGCCAGCAGTTACTCACGCGGGGAGCTGTTTTTT.

This rearrangement joins TRBV4-3 to TRBJ2-2; no definite D call. The germline V gene encodes CDR1 LGHNA and CDR2 YSLEER. CDR3 length: 12 residues. The V end lost 4 bases, the J end lost 5 bases, and 5 bases lay between the germline ends. The CDR3 DNA reads as TGCGCCAGCAGCCGGGAAACCGGGGAGCTGTTTTTT. Its protein product is CASSRETGELFF.

V usage is TRBV4-1 and J usage is TRBJ2-2; the match to TRBD1 covers 8 bases. The V segment lost 3 bases and the J segment 4 bases; nucleotides outside the gene matches: 10. Germline loops: CDR1 MGHRA, CDR2 YSYEKL. There are 17 residues in the CDR3. CDR3: CASSHLGTGKVTGELFF. The CDR3 DNA reads TGCGCCAGCAGCCATCTCGGGACAGGAAAAGTCACCGGGGAGCTGTTTTTT.

V usage is TRBV19 and J usage is TRBJ2-7; the match to TRBD1 covers 8 bases. V shed 1 base, J shed 5 bases, and the junction held 4 bases outside the gene matches. The CDR3 length is 14 residues. In germline, CDR1 is LNHDA, CDR2 SQIVND (reference sequence). CDR3 coding DNA: TGTGCCAGTAGTATAGTGACAGGGGTTGACGAGCAGTACTTC. Translation: CASSIVTGVDEQYF.

This chain joins TRBV16 and TRBJ1-3, with D hard to call. Germline V gene data show CDR1 as KGHSY and CDR2 as FQNENV. Between the trimmed V and J ends, which lost 4 bases and 2 bases, there was a span of 9 bases. The CDR3 length is 14 residues. CDR3 loop: CASSPTRAGNTIYF. The CDR3 DNA follows: TGTGCCAGCAGCCCCACACGAGCTGGAAACACCATATATTTT.

The genes are TRBV28 and TRBJ2-6; TRBD2 aligns across 7 bases. This CDR3 has 16 residues. The V gene end was trimmed by 10 bases and the J gene end by 0 bases; junction bases not matched to a gene: 9. The germline V gene encodes CDR1 MDHEN and CDR2 SYDVKM. CDR3 amino acids: CATVGGGPSGANVLTF. CDR3 coding DNA: TGTGCCACGGTGGGCGGGGGTCCCTCTGGGGCCAACGTCCTGACTTTC. Based on the CDR3 plus reference TRBV28 and TRBJ2-6, the full variable domain is DVKVTQSSRYLVKRTGEKVFLECVQDMDHENMFWYRQDPGLGLRLIYFSYDVKMKEKGDIPEGYSVSREKKERFSLILESASTNQTSMYLCATVGGGPSGANVLTFGAGSRLTVL.

The chain combines TRBV3-1 (or the pseudogene TRBV3-2) with TRBJ2-5, with unresolved D. Germline CDR1 is LGHDT and CDR2 is YNNKEL (reference sequence). This CDR3 spans 13 amino acids. Between the trimmed V and J ends, which lost 8 bases and 2 bases, there was a span of 12 bases. The CDR3 bases are TGTGCCAGCGCCCTTCACACACAAGAGACCCAGTACTTC. It codes for CASALHTQETQYF.

This clone was detected only a few times. Other DNA variants within this sample encode the same CDR3. The rearrangement joins TRBV5-1 to TRBJ2-5; no firm D call. V was pared by 1 base and J by 5 bases, with 6 bases between. CDR3 length: 12 residues. Per the germline V gene, CDR1 is SGHRS and CDR2 is YFSETQ. The CDR3 spells CASSLSRETQYF. CDR3 bases: TGCGCCAGCAGCTTGAGTAGGGAGACCCAGTACTTC.

CDR3 sequence reads: CASGLEGEQYF. The CDR3 DNA reads TGTGCTAGTGGTTTAGAAGGCGAGCAGTACTTC. The chain carries TRBV12-5 and TRBJ2-7; D is unresolved. This CDR3 has 11 residues. V shed 3 bases and J shed 6 bases, with 6 bases lying between them. Germline V gene sequence: CDR1 LGHNT, CDR2 FRNRAP. Filled out from reference TRBV12-5 and TRBJ2-7, the complete variable domain reads DARVTQTPRHKVTEMGQEVTMRCQPILGHNTVFWYRQTMMQGLELLAYFRNRAPLDDSGMPKDRFSAEMPDATLATLKIQPSEPRDSAVYFCASGLEGEQYFGPGTRLTVT.